This T cell receptor (beta chain) was captured by sequencing in a study of cytomegalovirus exposure and HLA in healthy donors. Study-level information: Drawn from HLA-typed donors, about 82 million unique TCRs were held in an early data release. Points from the study as a whole: The authors enumerated 150 to 200 TCR beta chains as linked to cytomegalovirus. With DRB1 most and HLA-C fewest, TCR association rates differed between HLA loci in a later analysis.

A remark on this clone: What it recognizes is unknown.

Healthy people donating bone marrow made up the donors. PCR involved 60 Vbeta and 13 Jbeta primers. This table comes from immunoSEQ multiplex PCR, and its TCRdb copy is limited to in-frame clones, with some not included. The sample consists of 100,000 to 120,000 clones, about three quarters of them appearing once. CDR3 length equals 16 residues. CDR1 is LGHNA, CDR2 YSLEER, per germline. Trimming removed 0 bases at V and 7 bases at J, with 13 bases between. V and J are TRBV4-3 and TRBJ1-6; tentative D call: TRBD1 (5 bases). The sequencing sample was made of PBMCs. This TCR was recovered from a woman aged 25 to 39 in good health and CMV-seronegative. CDR3 nucleotides: TGCGCCAGCAGCCAAGACAGGACAAATTACAATTCACCCCTCCACTTT. Translating it yields CASSQDRTNYNSPLHF.